These 23 T cell receptor beta chains came from one sample sequenced in a study of Graves' ophthalmopathy and Graves' hyperthyroidism. TCR beta CDR3 regions were amplified from RNA transcripts. First-round RT-PCR relied on HTBI primers, and a second-round multiplex PCR came next. TCRdb used MiXCR to reprocess the multiplex PCR reads, holding one entry per CDR3 protein. The table records 350,000 to 450,000 distinct CDR3 sequences, approximately 20% of them present only once. The sample was peripheral blood. Source of these receptors: a woman aged 18-29 years with Graves' ophthalmopathy.

This clonotype was counted ten times or more. The chain has TRBV12-3 or TRBV12-4 and TRBJ1-1; perhaps TRBD1 as D (5 bases). Trimming took off 5 bases at V and 3 bases at J, with 16 bases between the two ends. CDR3 length equals 15 residues. CDR3 coding DNA: TGTGCCAGCAGTCCCCTCCCGAGAGGGGACACTGAAGCTTTCTTT. This encodes CASSPLPRGDTEAFF.

This clonotype was seen at least ten times. V is TRBV2 and J is TRBJ2-7; unclear D gene. The CDR3 has 12 residues. V was trimmed by 4 bases and J by 7 bases, leaving 11 bases between them. Germline CDR1 and CDR2: SNHLY and FYNNEI. The CDR3 sequence is CASSGAPLEQYF. DNA of the CDR3: TGTGCCAGCAGTGGAGCACCTCTGGAGCAGTACTTC.

This clonotype was picked up a small number of times. This chain joins TRBV7-8 and TRBJ2-7; 9 bases agree with TRBD1. V trimming: 5 bases; J trimming: 0 bases; junction bases outside the gene matches: 5. The CDR3 loop spans 15 amino acids. Germline CDR1 reads SGHVS; CDR2 reads FQNEAQ. The CDR3: CASSVRDRASYEQYF. As DNA, the CDR3 is TGTGCCAGCAGCGTCCGGGACAGGGCCTCCTACGAGCAGTACTTC.

This clonotype has a count of ten or more. V usage is TRBV6-5 and J usage is TRBJ1-2, with D possibly being TRBD1 (5 bases). Germline loops: CDR1 MNHEY, CDR2 SVGAGI. This CDR3 region has 13 residues. Between the trimmed V and J ends, which lost 6 bases and 4 bases, there was a span of 12 bases. Here the CDR3 DNA reads TGTGCCAGCAGGCGGGACTTACGCTATGGCTACACCTTC. The encoded protein is CASRRDLRYGYTF.

Ten or more counts support this clonotype. This sequence joins TRBV28 and TRBJ1-1, with 7 nucleotides matching TRBD1. V gave up 5 bases and J gave up 4 bases; unmatched junction bases: 4. CDR1 is MDHEN, CDR2 SYDVKM, per germline. The CDR3 is 13 residues long. The CDR3 DNA is TGTGCCAGCAGTCGGGACAGACTCACTGAAGCTTTCTTT. It yields the protein CASSRDRLTEAFF.

There are many counts of this clonotype. J is TRBJ1-2 and V is TRBV5-1; a possible D gene is TRBD1 (5 bases). V was pared by 1 base and J by 0 bases, with 10 bases between. The CDR3 extends over 15 amino acids. Germline CDR1 reads SGHRS; CDR2 reads YFSETQ. CDR3 sequence reads: CASSLYAGTNYGYTF. Written as DNA, the CDR3 is TGCGCCAGCAGCTTGTATGCAGGGACTAACTATGGCTACACCTTC.

This clonotype was recorded at least ten times. The rearrangement uses TRBV19 and TRBJ1-5; weak D call: TRBD1 (5 bases). Germline values: CDR1 LNHDA, CDR2 SQIVND (reference sequence). The germline V and J ends were trimmed by 3 bases and 3 bases, with 12 bases remaining between them. CDR3 length equals 15 residues. CDR3 region: CASSIRDRNNQPQHF. CDR3 DNA: TGTGCCAGTAGTATCAGGGATCGTAACAATCAGCCCCAGCATTTT.

This clonotype was recorded many times. The chain joins TRBV30 to TRBJ2-5; a possible D gene is TRBD2 (6 bases). CDR1 GTSNPN and CDR2 SVGIG come from the germline V gene (reference sequence). V was shortened by 2 bases and J by 2 bases, with 12 bases between the two germline ends. This CDR3 contains 14 residues. The CDR3 DNA follows: TGTGCCTGGAGTTCTGGTGGGGGGCAAGAGACCCAGTACTTC. This gives the protein CAWSSGGGQETQYF.

This clonotype showed up many times. The J gene is TRBJ1-1, the V gene TRBV28; 9 bases are a match to TRBD1. There are 15 residues in the CDR3. Germline V CDR1 and CDR2: MDHEN, SYDVKM. J was trimmed by 2 bases and V by 6 bases; bases with no gene match: 7. CDR3 in amino acids: CASRGQGPLNTEAFF. In DNA, the CDR3 is TGTGCCAGCAGAGGACAGGGGCCCCTTAACACTGAAGCTTTCTTT.

The table lists this clonotype with many counts. This chain joins TRBV7-9 and TRBJ2-5, with D possibly matching TRBD1 (6 bases). The germline gives CDR1 SEHNR, CDR2 FQNEAQ (reference sequence). V was clipped by 4 bases and J by 2 bases, with 14 bases between them. This CDR3 contains 15 residues. CDR3 bases: TGTGCCAGCAGCTCAGGACAGAGCAAGCAAGAGACCCAGTACTTC. Translation gives CASSSGQSKQETQYF.

The genes are TRBV28 and TRBJ1-2, with 12 bases aligning to TRBD1. The length of the CDR3 is 16 residues. In germline, CDR1 is MDHEN, CDR2 SYDVKM. V dropped 6 bases and J dropped 3; count of bases not matched to a gene: 8. The CDR3 loop reads CASRSTGTGGHYGYTF. Written as DNA, the CDR3 is TGTGCCAGCAGATCCACCGGGACAGGGGGCCACTATGGCTACACCTTC.

This clonotype was observed at least ten times. The chain couples TRBV12-3 or TRBV12-4 to TRBJ1-1; 12 nucleotides agree with TRBD1. J gave up 11 bases and V 9 bases, and 16 bases lay outside the gene matches. The CDR3 has 15 residues. CDR3 sequence: CASSSRDRGRGGAFF. In DNA form, the CDR3 reads TGTGCCAGTTCCAGTAGGGACAGGGGGCGCGGGGGGGCTTTCTTT.

V and J are TRBV24-1 and TRBJ2-7; tentative D call: TRBD2 (5 bases). V dropped 2 bases and J dropped 1 base, with 17 bases sitting between them. The CDR3 consists of 17 residues. In germline, CDR1 is KGHDR, CDR2 SFDVKD. The CDR3 loop reads CATSDWVPGRSSYEQYF. For the CDR3, the DNA is TGTGCCACCAGTGATTGGGTGCCGGGGAGATCGTCCTACGAGCAGTACTTC.

V usage is TRBV24-1 and J usage is TRBJ1-2; 9 bases match TRBD1. Germline V gene lookup returns CDR1 KGHDR and CDR2 SFDVKD. Unmatched junction bases numbered 3, after V lost 4 bases and J lost 4 bases. The CDR3 extends over 14 amino acids. This chain's CDR3 is CATSDTGQGYGYTF. The CDR3 coding sequence is TGTGCCACCAGTGACACGGGACAGGGCTATGGCTACACCTTC.

V usage is TRBV3-1 and J usage is TRBJ2-7, with D perhaps matching TRBD2 (5 bases). The V gene's germline CDR1 is LGHDT and CDR2 YNNKEL (reference sequence). CDR3 size: 16 residues. Trimming cost V 0 bases and J 4 bases, with 16 bases left between them. CDR3 in DNA: TGTGCCAGCAGCCAAGACGGTCCGGGGAGTATTTACGAGCAGTACTTC. The encoded protein is CASSQDGPGSIYEQYF.

The CDR3 region is CASSLTTEQYF. DNA of the CDR3: TGTGCCAGCAGTTTGACCACAGAGCAGTACTTC. The chain uses TRBV12-3 or TRBV12-4 and TRBJ2-7; D gene uncertain. V was cut by 3 bases and J by 7 bases, with 7 bases left in between. CDR3 length: 11 residues.

This clonotype was seen ten or more times. The chain is built from TRBV27 and TRBJ1-2; D uncertain. The germline CDR1 and CDR2 sequences are MNHEY and SMNVEV (reference sequence). V shed 3 bases and J shed 4 bases, with 9 bases lying between them. The CDR3 is 13 residues long. In nucleotides, the CDR3 is TGTGCCAGCAGTTTCCACAGCTCCTATGGCTACACCTTC. It encodes CASSFHSSYGYTF.

This clonotype was detected ten times or more. The chain carries TRBV3-1 and TRBJ1-6; TRBD1 aligns across 7 bases. There are 15 residues in the CDR3. CDR1 LGHDT and CDR2 YNNKEL come from the germline V gene (reference sequence). J lost 9 bases, V lost 4 bases, and 9 bases had no gene match. The CDR3 nucleotides read TGTGCCAGCAGCCCGGGACAGAGGCCAATTTCACCCCTCCACTTT. Its translation is CASSPGQRPISPLHF.

This clonotype was seen ten or more times. V usage is TRBV14 and J usage is TRBJ2-7; 10 bases align to TRBD1. V trimming: 3 bases; J trimming: 4 bases; junction bases outside the gene matches: 6. The V gene's germline CDR1 is SGHDN and CDR2 FVKESK. The CDR3 runs to 15 residues. CDR3 residues: CASSHGTGAGYEQYF. CDR3 nucleotide sequence: TGTGCCAGCAGCCATGGGACAGGGGCGGGGTACGAGCAGTACTTC.

This clonotype was seen at least ten times. The chain is built from TRBV20-1 and TRBJ2-6; 7 bases align to TRBD1. Trimming at V came to 8 bases and at J to 0 bases, leaving 13 bases not matched to a gene. The CDR3 is 17 residues long. Germline CDR1 and CDR2: DFQATT and SNEGSKA (reference sequence). CDR3 in amino acids: CSCSPDRAISGANVLTF. In nucleotides, the CDR3 is TGCAGTTGCTCCCCCGACAGGGCAATCTCTGGGGCCAACGTCCTGACTTTC.

There are many counts of this clonotype. This chain connects TRBV4-1 to TRBJ1-2; 7 bases fit TRBD1. After removal of 5 bases from V and 1 base from J, the junction contained 7 bases not matched to a gene. Germline CDR1 reads MGHRA; CDR2 reads YSYEKL. There are 15 residues in the CDR3. As DNA, the CDR3 is TGCGCCAGCAGCACCGGGACAGTTGATAACTATGGCTACACCTTC. It translates to CASSTGTVDNYGYTF.

This clonotype was seen repeatedly, ten times or more. The chain carries TRBV6-1 and TRBJ2-7; D gene unclear. The CDR3 consists of 13 residues. From germline, CDR1 is MNHNS and CDR2 SASEGT. V dropped 7 bases and J dropped 1 base, with 11 bases sitting between them. The CDR3 here is CASTQVGSYEQYF. As DNA, the CDR3 is TGTGCCAGCACTCAAGTGGGGTCCTACGAGCAGTACTTC.

This clonotype was detected many times. V usage is TRBV19 and J usage is TRBJ2-5; either TRBD1 or TRBD2 may fit D (5 bases each). The CDR3 consists of 15 residues. Per the germline V gene, CDR1 is LNHDA and CDR2 is SQIVND (reference sequence). The V end was cut by 5 bases, the J end by 5 bases, with 18 bases between. The CDR3 is CASSGVTRGRETQYF. CDR3 in DNA: TGTGCCAGTAGTGGGGTGACCCGGGGCCGGGAGACCCAGTACTTC.